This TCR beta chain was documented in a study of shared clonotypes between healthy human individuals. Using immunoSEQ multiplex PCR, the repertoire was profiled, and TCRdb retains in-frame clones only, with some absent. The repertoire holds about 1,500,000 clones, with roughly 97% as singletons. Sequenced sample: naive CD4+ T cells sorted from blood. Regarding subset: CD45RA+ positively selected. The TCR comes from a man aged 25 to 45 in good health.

In DNA, the CDR3 is TGTGCCAGCAGCTTTGATCTAGCGGGATTCAATGAGCAGTTCTTC. It is translated as CASSFDLAGFNEQFF. The gene calls are TRBV7-8 and TRBJ2-1; 9 positions agree with TRBD2. Looked up from germline, CDR1 is SGHVS and CDR2 is FQNEAQ. The CDR3 loop spans 15 amino acids. J was trimmed by 6 bases and V by 3 bases; bases with no gene match: 6.